The 32 T cell receptor beta chains in this list originate from one sample, sequenced in a study of CD4 and CD8 cells across lung adenocarcinoma regions. Each CDR3 protein is one row after TCRdb ran MiXCR on the PCR reads. The table has over 5,000 distinct CDR3 sequences, approximately 59% seen once. Sequenced: CD4+ T cells from the center of a lung tumor. These receptors all stem from a female donor with lung adenocarcinoma. The CD4 and CD8 labels of this study may be unreliable.

The chain couples TRBV6-1 to TRBJ2-5; D is unresolved. The DNA end is a closer match to TRBJ2-7, so the J assignment may be wrong. The CDR3 loop spans 14 amino acids. Per germline, CDR1 MNHNS and CDR2 SASEGT. CDR3: CASSETTPGYEQYF. The CDR3 DNA is TGTGCCAGCAGTGAAACGACACCTGGCTACGAGCAGTACTTC.

CDR3 amino acids: CASTSGTSSTYEQYF. DNA for the CDR3: TGTGCCAGCACTTCCGGGACTAGCTCAACCTACGAGCAGTACTTC. The V call is TRBV12-3 or TRBV12-4, the J call TRBJ2-5, with TRBD2 matching 9 bases. Judging by the DNA end, TRBJ2-7 fits better; the J call may be wrong. The length of the CDR3 is 15 residues.

Within the sample, this clonotype is medium-sized (0.01 to 0.1%). At one boundary the junction diverges from the germline segment, which might be a read error. The chain uses TRBV6-1 and TRBJ2-1; 8 nucleotides agree with TRBD2. Germline loops: CDR1 MNHNS, CDR2 SASEGT. The CDR3 has 15 amino acids. In nucleotides, the CDR3 is TGTGCCAGCAGGGAAGGGGGACTAGGGGACAATGAGCAGTTCTTC. The encoded protein is CASREGGLGDNEQFF.

The V call is TRBV14, the J call TRBJ2-1; 9 nucleotides line up with TRBD1. The junction had 1 base not matched to a gene; V was cut back by 2 bases and J by 8 bases. The CDR3 has 13 amino acids. CDR1 and CDR2 (germline): SGHDN, FVKESK. CDR3 in DNA: TGTGCCAGCAGCCAAACAGGGGGCCATGAGCAGTTCTTC. This translates into CASSQTGGHEQFF.

This chain links TRBV11-2 with TRBJ2-1; D remains unclear. V lost 5 bases and J lost 6, with 8 bases in between. This CDR3 spans 12 amino acids. Germline V gene data show CDR1 as SGHAT and CDR2 as FQNNGV. In DNA form, the CDR3 reads TGTGCCAGCAGCCTAAGATCCAATGAGCAGTTCTTC. Translation: CASSLRSNEQFF.

This clonotype was picked up a small number of times. The V and J genes are TRBV6-1 and TRBJ1-5; the D gene is possibly TRBD1 (6 bases). The CDR3 consists of 16 residues. CDR1 and CDR2 from the germline V gene are MNHNS and SASEGT. V lost 1 base, J lost 0 bases, and 10 bases lay in between. The CDR3 loop reads CASSEEGGYSNQPQHF. For the CDR3, the DNA is TGTGCCAGCAGTGAAGAGGGGGGATATAGCAATCAGCCCCAGCATTTT.

This clonotype appeared a single time. The chain combines TRBV12-5 with TRBJ2-5, with D perhaps matching TRBD1 or TRBD2 (5 bases each). Germline V gene data show CDR1 as LGHNT and CDR2 as FRNRAP. The CDR3 length is 16 residues. V shed 2 bases and J shed 0 bases, with 13 bases lying between them. CDR3 DNA sequence: TGTGCTAGTGGTTTGTCCGGGACGAAGTACCAAGAGACCCAGTACTTC. It codes for CASGLSGTKYQETQYF.

The rearrangement uses TRBV7-8 and TRBJ2-4, with D possibly being TRBD1 (6 bases). The assigned J gene may be wrong: the sequence end matches TRBJ2-1 better. Germline V lookup: CDR1 SGHVS, CDR2 FQNEAQ. This CDR3 is 13 amino acids long. The CDR3: CASSLQGYNEQFF. CDR3 nucleotides: TGTGCCAGCAGCTTACAGGGGTACAATGAGCAGTTCTTC.

The chain links TRBV6-1 to TRBJ2-1; 8 bases are shared with TRBD2. This CDR3 spans 15 amino acids. J was trimmed by 0 bases and V by 5 bases; bases with no gene match: 3. Germline CDR1 MNHNS, CDR2 SASEGT. The CDR3, as DNA: TGTGCCAGCAGTCCCCTAGCGGGCTCCTACAATGAGCAGTTCTTC. This gives the protein CASSPLAGSYNEQFF.

The chain uses TRBV12-3 or TRBV12-4 and TRBJ2-7, with D perhaps TRBD2 (6 bases). Trimming removed 6 bases at V and 4 bases at J, with 16 bases between. There are 14 residues in the CDR3. CDR3 sequence (DNA): TGTGCCAGCAGCGCTGCCGGGAGTCTGTACGAGCAGTACTTC. Its protein product is CASSAAGSLYEQYF.

This clonotype was observed a few times. The rearrangement links TRBV6-1 to TRBJ2-1; a weak D match, TRBD2 (5 bases). The CDR3 extends over 18 amino acids. Germline loops: CDR1 MNHNS, CDR2 SASEGT. V shed 2 bases and J shed 7 bases, with 24 bases lying between them. This CDR3 reads CASSEISGSLPGKNEQFF. CDR3 coding DNA: TGTGCCAGCAGTGAAATAAGCGGATCCCTTCCCGGGAAGAATGAGCAGTTCTTC.

This clonotype is deemed large (0.1 to 1%). The rearrangement uses TRBV6-1 and TRBJ1-1; D is uncertain. The CDR3 has 12 residues. Trimming removed 8 bases at V and 4 bases at J, with 11 bases between. CDR1 is MNHNS and CDR2 is SASEGT in the germline V gene. The CDR3 DNA is TGTGCCAGCTGTAGTAGGCTCACTGAAGCTTTCTTT. This codes for CASCSRLTEAFF.

This clonotype was seen only a few times. The rearrangement uses TRBV12-3 or TRBV12-4 and TRBJ1-5; D is possibly TRBD1 (5 bases). This CDR3 comprises 14 residues. Trimming shortened V by 6 bases and J by 1 base, and 10 bases separated the two germline ends. The CDR3 reads CASSRDDSNQPQHF. The CDR3 nucleotides are TGTGCCAGCAGCAGGGACGACAGCAATCAGCCCCAGCATTTT.

V is TRBV6-1 and J is TRBJ2-5, with D possibly TRBD1 on 6 matching bases. The J call may be wrong; the DNA end is better matched by TRBJ2-7. CDR3 length: 19 amino acids. Germline assignment: CDR1 MNHNS and CDR2 SASEGT. The chain's CDR3 is CASSEEGWGPTLSSYEQYF. The CDR3 DNA reads as TGTGCCAGCAGTGAAGAGGGGTGGGGGCCCACCCTTAGCTCCTACGAGCAGTACTTC.

This clonotype has only one observation. The chain combines TRBV10-2 with TRBJ2-5; TRBD1 is a possible D gene (5 bases). The J call is uncertain, as TRBJ2-7 better fits the DNA end. Germline V gene data show CDR1 as WSHSY and CDR2 as SAAADI. The CDR3 is 15 amino acids. This CDR3 is CASSEIAGSYDEQYF. The CDR3, as DNA: TGCGCCAGCAGTGAGATTGCAGGGTCATACGACGAGCAGTACTTC.

This clonotype qualifies as medium-sized. The CDR3 protein is CASSEGLGGALYEQYF. The CDR3 bases are TGTGCCAGCAGTGAAGGGTTGGGGGGGGCCCTCTACGAGCAGTACTTC. The rearrangement links TRBV6-1 to TRBJ2-1; weak D call: TRBD2 (7 bases). The DNA matches TRBJ2-7 better at its end, which makes the J call doubtful. The CDR3 runs 16 residues. Germline lookup yields CDR1 MNHNS and CDR2 SASEGT.

This clonotype was counted between two and nine times. The rearrangement uses TRBV10-1 and TRBJ2-7; 8 bases fit TRBD1. V was pared by 6 bases and J by 7 bases, with 5 bases of the junction left unmatched. The CDR3 spans 12 residues. Germline assignment: CDR1 WNHNN and CDR2 SYGVQD (reference sequence). The CDR3 DNA is TGCGCCAGCAGCCTCGGACAGGGAGAGCAGTACTTC. Protein sequence: CASSLGQGEQYF.

The V gene is TRBV6-1, the J gene TRBJ2-5; D gene unclear. The J call may be faulty, since TRBJ2-7 better matches the DNA end. This CDR3 spans 11 amino acids. Germline assignment: CDR1 MNHNS and CDR2 SASEGT. The CDR3 sequence is CASMIHYEQYF. The CDR3 DNA is TGTGCCAGCATGATCCACTACGAGCAGTACTTC.

About this clonotype: One end of the junction varies from germline; a read error may be responsible. The chain's CDR3 is CASSYPGTRREFF. The CDR3 coding sequence is TGTGCCAGCAGTTATCCCGGGACTAGGAGGGAGTTCTTC. The rearrangement uses TRBV6-2 or TRBV6-3 and TRBJ2-3, with 8 bases aligning to TRBD2. Per germline, CDR1 MNHEY and CDR2 SVGEGT. The CDR3 is 13 residues long.

This clonotype was seen more than once but under ten times. The V call is TRBV7-2, the J call TRBJ1-6; 7 nucleotides align to TRBD1. The CDR3 covers 17 residues. Germline CDR1 and CDR2: SGHTA and FQGNSA. V lost 4 bases to trimming and J lost 0 bases; unmatched junction nucleotides: 6. In DNA, the CDR3 is TGTGCCAGCAGCTCACCACAGGGGTTCTCCTATAATTCACCCCTCCACTTT. Translated, it gives CASSSPQGFSYNSPLHF.

The rearrangement links TRBV6-1 to TRBJ2-5; a weak D match, TRBD2 (7 bases). This CDR3 spans 15 amino acids. Trimming took 9 bases from V and 4 from J, leaving 21 bases between them. Germline V gene data show CDR1 as MNHNS and CDR2 as SASEGT. CDR3 bases: TGTGCCAGGGGGATGGGGGGGCGCGACCCAGAGACCCAGTACTTC. This codes for CARGMGGRDPETQYF.

This chain links TRBV11-2 with TRBJ2-3; D call uncertain. The J call may be faulty, since TRBJ2-5 better matches the DNA end. CDR1 and CDR2 (germline): SGHAT, FQNNGV. The CDR3 has 12 amino acids. The chain's CDR3 is CASSFNEETQYF. CDR3 DNA sequence: TGTGCCAGCAGCTTTAACGAAGAGACCCAGTACTTC.

This sequence joins TRBV6-1 and TRBJ2-5; 7 nucleotides match TRBD2. The last part of the DNA fits TRBJ2-7 better; the J call may be wrong. The CDR3 length is 15 residues. CDR1 and CDR2 from the germline V gene are MNHNS and SASEGT. CDR3 amino acids: CASSESSARGGEQYF. The CDR3 nucleotides are TGTGCCAGCAGTGAATCGTCCGCACGCGGGGGCGAGCAGTACTTC.

This chain joins TRBV6-1 and TRBJ2-3; possibly TRBD1 for D (5 bases). In germline, CDR1 is MNHNS, CDR2 SASEGT. The CDR3 runs to 17 residues. The V end lost 2 bases, the J end lost 1 base, and 16 bases lay between the germline ends. CDR3 DNA: TGTGCCAGCAGTGAAAGGGGAAGGATGTCGCGCACAGATACGCAGTATTTT. Translation gives CASSERGRMSRTDTQYF.

CDR3 sequence: CASTLGGRHYGYTF. DNA for the CDR3: TGTGCCAGCACCTTAGGGGGCAGGCACTATGGCTACACCTTC. The V call is TRBV6-1, the J call TRBJ1-2; 7 bases are shared with TRBD1. The V gene's germline CDR1 is MNHNS and CDR2 SASEGT. CDR3 length equals 14 residues. J gave up 3 bases and V 7 bases, and 8 bases lay outside the gene matches.

A word on this clonotype: Given a much more abundant clone one base away, this may be a read error. V gene TRBV7-2 combines with J gene TRBJ2-1; the D is unclear. The J call is in doubt because the DNA end fits TRBJ2-7 better. The germline gives CDR1 SGHTA, CDR2 FQGNSA. The CDR3 has 12 residues. The CDR3 DNA reads as TGTGCCAGCAGCTCCAATCTTGGTGAGCAGTACTTC. Protein: CASSSNLGEQYF.

The chain has TRBV11-2 and TRBJ2-1, with D hard to call. CDR3 size: 13 residues. V was clipped by 3 bases and J by 8 bases, with 11 bases between them. Germline V lookup: CDR1 SGHAT, CDR2 FQNNGV. The CDR3 DNA is TGTGCCAGCAGCTTTGACGAAAAGGATGAGCAGTTCTTC. Translation: CASSFDEKDEQFF. The variable domain in full, completed from reference TRBV11-2 and TRBJ2-1, reads EAGVAQSPRYKIIEKRQSVAFWCNPISGHATLYWYQQILGQGPKLLIQFQNNGVVDDSQLPKDRFSAERLKGVDSTLKIQPAKLEDSAVYLCASSFDEKDEQFFGPGTRLTVL.

The rearrangement uses TRBV30 and TRBJ2-3; no reliable D call. The V end lost 3 bases, the J end lost 6 bases, and 10 bases lay between the germline ends. This CDR3 comprises 12 residues. Per germline, CDR1 GTSNPN and CDR2 SVGIG (reference sequence). In DNA, the CDR3 is TGTGCCTGGAGCGCAGCCCGGGATACGCAGTATTTT. Residues: CAWSAARDTQYF.

V is TRBV7-6 and J is TRBJ2-2; TRBD2 is a possible D gene (6 bases). Trimming left V 5 bases short and J 4 bases short, with 17 bases between. There are 16 residues in the CDR3. CDR1 SGHVS and CDR2 FNYEAQ come from the germline V gene. The chain's CDR3 is CASSPTGTLSTGELFF. The DNA for the CDR3 is TGTGCCAGCAGCCCAACCGGGACTCTTTCCACCGGGGAGCTGTTTTTT.

The V call is TRBV5-4, the J call TRBJ2-1; TRBD2 matches at 13 bases. The J call is uncertain, as TRBJ2-7 better fits the DNA end. The CDR3 extends over 16 amino acids. From germline, CDR1 is SGHNT and CDR2 YYREEE (reference sequence). CDR3 nucleotide sequence: TGTGCCAGCAGCCCCCGGACTAGCGGGAGTCGGTACGAGCAGTACTTC. This translates into CASSPRTSGSRYEQYF.

V and J are TRBV12-3 or TRBV12-4 and TRBJ2-1; 8 bases match TRBD2. Trimming took 3 bases from V and 7 from J; bases not matched to a gene: 2. CDR3 length: 13 residues. Here the CDR3 reads CASSLKRENEQFF. Written as DNA, the CDR3 is TGTGCCAGCAGTTTGAAGCGGGAGAATGAGCAGTTCTTC.

This chain connects TRBV14 to TRBJ2-3, with no clear D. Germline V gene lookup returns CDR1 SGHDN and CDR2 FVKESK. The CDR3 sequence is 13 residues long. Trimming removed 3 bases at V and 9 bases at J, with 13 bases between. The CDR3 bases are TGTGCCAGCAGCCACGACTCCTTGGAAACGCAGTATTTT. Amino acids: CASSHDSLETQYF.